Below, one T cell receptor beta chain is given with its context. The antigen is undetermined. Noted time point: cycle 4 day 1 (C4D1), after five to seven weeks of nivolumab. Every single patient, without exception, relapsed after autologous stem cell transplantation, and brentuximab vedotin exposure varied. Magnetic negative selection of thawed PBMCs was the method by which CD4+ T cells were purified. Responses achieved at best were complete response, partial response or progressive disease. The entry originates in a study of PD-1 blockade in classical Hodgkin lymphoma. Notes on the study in general: Patients who began taking nivolumab under 1 year after ASCT were left out. The diversity seen at baseline in complete responders resembled that of newly diagnosed patients.

The repertoire was sequenced with immunoSEQ multiplex PCR; TCRdb's copy has only in-frame clones and lacks some. The sample consists of 20,000 or so clones, around four fifths of them appearing once. This CDR3 region has 14 residues. Germline CDR1 and CDR2: SGHRS and YFSETQ. Trimming pared 5 bases from V and 1 base from J, leaving 9 bases between. The sequence came from a human donor with classical Hodgkin lymphoma. The V and J genes are TRBV5-1 and TRBJ2-2, with unresolved D. The sequencing used CD4+ T cells from blood, collected before the fourth cycle of nivolumab. The CDR3 DNA is TGCGCCAGCAGTTGGACGGTGAACACCGGGGAGCTGTTTTTT. Residues: CASSWTVNTGELFF.